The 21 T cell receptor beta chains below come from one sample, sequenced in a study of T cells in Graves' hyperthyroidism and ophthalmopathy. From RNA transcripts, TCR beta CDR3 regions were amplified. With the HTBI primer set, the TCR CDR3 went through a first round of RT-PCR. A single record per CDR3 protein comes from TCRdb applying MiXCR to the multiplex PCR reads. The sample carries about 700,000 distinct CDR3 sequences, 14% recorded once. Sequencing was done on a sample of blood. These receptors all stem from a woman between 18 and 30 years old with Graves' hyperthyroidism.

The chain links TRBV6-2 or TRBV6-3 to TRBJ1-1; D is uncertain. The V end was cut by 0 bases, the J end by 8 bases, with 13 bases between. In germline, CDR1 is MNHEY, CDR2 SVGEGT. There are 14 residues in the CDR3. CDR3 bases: TGTGCCAGCAGTTACTCGGCCAGCTCGGGAGAAGCTTTCTTT. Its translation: CASSYSASSGEAFF.

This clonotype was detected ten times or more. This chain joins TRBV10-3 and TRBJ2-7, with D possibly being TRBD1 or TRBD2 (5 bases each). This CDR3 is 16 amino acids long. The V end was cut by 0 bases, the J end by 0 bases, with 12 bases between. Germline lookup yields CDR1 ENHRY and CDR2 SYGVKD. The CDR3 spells CAISESLAGSSYEQYF. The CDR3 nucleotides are TGTGCCATCAGTGAGTCGTTAGCAGGGAGCTCCTACGAGCAGTACTTC.

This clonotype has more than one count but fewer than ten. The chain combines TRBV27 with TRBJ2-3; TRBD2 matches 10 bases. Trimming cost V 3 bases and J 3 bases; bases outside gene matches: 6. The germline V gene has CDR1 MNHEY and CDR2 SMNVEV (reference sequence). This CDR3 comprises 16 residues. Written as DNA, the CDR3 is TGTGCCAGCAGTTTTCTCGGGACTAGCGAGACAGATACGCAGTATTTT. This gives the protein CASSFLGTSETDTQYF.

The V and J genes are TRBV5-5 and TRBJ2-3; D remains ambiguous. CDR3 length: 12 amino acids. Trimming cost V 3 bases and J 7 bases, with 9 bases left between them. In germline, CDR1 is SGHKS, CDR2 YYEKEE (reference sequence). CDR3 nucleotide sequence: TGTGCCAGCAGCTCCTTCGCCCATACGCAGTATTTT. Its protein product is CASSSFAHTQYF.

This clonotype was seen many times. CDR3 nucleotide sequence: TGTGCCACCAGTCCAGGGGGCGAAGGCACAGATACGCAGTATTTT. This translates into CATSPGGEGTDTQYF. J is TRBJ2-3 and V is TRBV24-1, with 8 bases fitting TRBD1. Trimming at V came to 6 bases and at J to 1 base, leaving 5 bases not matched to a gene. Looked up from germline, CDR1 is KGHDR and CDR2 is SFDVKD. The CDR3 has 15 amino acids.

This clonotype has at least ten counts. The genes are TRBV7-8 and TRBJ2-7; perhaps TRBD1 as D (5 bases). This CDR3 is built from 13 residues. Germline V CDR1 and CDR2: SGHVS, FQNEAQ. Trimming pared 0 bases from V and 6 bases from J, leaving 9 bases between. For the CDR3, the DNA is TGTGCCAGCAGCTTAGCGACAGCAAGCGAGCAGTACTTC. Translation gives CASSLATASEQYF.

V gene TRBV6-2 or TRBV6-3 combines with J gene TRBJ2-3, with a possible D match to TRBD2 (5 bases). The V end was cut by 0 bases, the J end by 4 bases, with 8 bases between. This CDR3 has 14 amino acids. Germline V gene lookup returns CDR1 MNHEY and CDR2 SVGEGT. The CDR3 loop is CASSYSGRADTQYF. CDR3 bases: TGTGCCAGCAGTTACTCAGGGCGGGCAGATACGCAGTATTTT.

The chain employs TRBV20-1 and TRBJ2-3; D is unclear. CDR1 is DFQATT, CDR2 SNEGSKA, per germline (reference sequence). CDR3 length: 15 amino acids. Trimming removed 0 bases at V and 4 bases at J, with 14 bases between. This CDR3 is CSARDRKLSSDTQYF. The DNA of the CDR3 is TGCAGTGCTAGAGATAGAAAGCTGTCCTCAGATACGCAGTATTTT.

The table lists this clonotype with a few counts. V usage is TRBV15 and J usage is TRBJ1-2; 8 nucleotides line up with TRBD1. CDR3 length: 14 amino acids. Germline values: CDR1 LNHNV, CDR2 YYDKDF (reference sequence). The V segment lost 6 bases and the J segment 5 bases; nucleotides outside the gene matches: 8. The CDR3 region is CATSYGTGTYGYTF. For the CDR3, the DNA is TGTGCCACCAGTTATGGGACAGGTACTTATGGCTACACCTTC.

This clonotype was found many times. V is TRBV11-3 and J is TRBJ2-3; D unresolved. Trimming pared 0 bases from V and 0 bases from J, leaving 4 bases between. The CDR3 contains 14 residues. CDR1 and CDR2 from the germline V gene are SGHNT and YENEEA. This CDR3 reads CASSLERSTDTQYF. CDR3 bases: TGTGCCAGCAGCTTAGAGCGAAGCACAGATACGCAGTATTTT.

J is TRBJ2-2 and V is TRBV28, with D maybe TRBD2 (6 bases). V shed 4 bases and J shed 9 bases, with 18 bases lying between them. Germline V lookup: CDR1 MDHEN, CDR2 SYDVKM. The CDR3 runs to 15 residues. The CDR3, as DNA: TGTGCCAGCAGTTCACTAGCAATTGATTGGCGGGAGCTGTTTTTT. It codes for CASSSLAIDWRELFF. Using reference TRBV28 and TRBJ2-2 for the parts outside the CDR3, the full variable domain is DVKVTQSSRYLVKRTGEKVFLECVQDMDHENMFWYRQDPGLGLRLIYFSYDVKMKEKGDIPEGYSVSREKKERFSLILESASTNQTSMYLCASSSLAIDWRELFFGEGSRLTVL.

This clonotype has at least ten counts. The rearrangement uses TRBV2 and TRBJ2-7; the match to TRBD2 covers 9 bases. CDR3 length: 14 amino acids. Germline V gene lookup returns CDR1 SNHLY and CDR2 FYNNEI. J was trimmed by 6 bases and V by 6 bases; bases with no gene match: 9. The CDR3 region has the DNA TGTGCCAGCAGCGTTAGCGGGAGTGTGGGCGAGCAGTACTTC. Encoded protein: CASSVSGSVGEQYF.

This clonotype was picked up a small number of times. CDR3 sequence (DNA): TGTGCCAGCACCCGTTTAGAGACCCAGTACTTC. Protein sequence: CASTRLETQYF. V and J are TRBV12-3 or TRBV12-4 and TRBJ2-5; D unresolved. This CDR3 comprises 11 residues. Deletions cut 7 bases from V and 4 bases from J, with 7 bases between.

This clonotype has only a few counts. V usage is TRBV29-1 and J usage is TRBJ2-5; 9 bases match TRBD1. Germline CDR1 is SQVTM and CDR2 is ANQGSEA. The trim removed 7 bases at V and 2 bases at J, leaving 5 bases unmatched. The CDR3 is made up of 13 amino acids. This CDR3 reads CSATGGGQETQYF. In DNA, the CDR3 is TGCAGCGCTACAGGGGGCGGGCAAGAGACCCAGTACTTC. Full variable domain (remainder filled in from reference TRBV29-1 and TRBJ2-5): SAVISQKPSRDICQRGTSLTIQCQVDSQVTMMFWYRQQPGQSLTLIATANQGSEATYESGFVIDKFPISRPNLTFSTLTVSNMSPEDSSIYLCSATGGGQETQYFGPGTRLLVL.

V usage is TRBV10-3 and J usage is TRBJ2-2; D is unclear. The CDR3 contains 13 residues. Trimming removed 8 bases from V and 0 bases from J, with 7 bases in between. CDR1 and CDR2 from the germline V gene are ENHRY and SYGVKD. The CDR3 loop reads CAIGGANTGELFF. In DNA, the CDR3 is TGTGCCATCGGCGGAGCGAACACCGGGGAGCTGTTTTTT.

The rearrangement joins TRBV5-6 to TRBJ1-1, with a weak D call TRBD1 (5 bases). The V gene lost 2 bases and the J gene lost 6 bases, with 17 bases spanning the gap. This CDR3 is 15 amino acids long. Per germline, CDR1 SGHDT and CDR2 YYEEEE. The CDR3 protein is CASSFRDPGYAEAFF. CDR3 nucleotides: TGTGCCAGCAGCTTCCGGGACCCAGGGTACGCTGAAGCTTTCTTT.

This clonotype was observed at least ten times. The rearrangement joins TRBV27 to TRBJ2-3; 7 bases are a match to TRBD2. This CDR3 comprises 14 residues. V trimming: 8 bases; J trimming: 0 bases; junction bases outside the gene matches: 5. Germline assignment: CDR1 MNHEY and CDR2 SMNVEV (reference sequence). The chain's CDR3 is CASVSGASTDTQYF. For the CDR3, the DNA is TGTGCCAGCGTCAGCGGGGCCAGCACAGATACGCAGTATTTT.

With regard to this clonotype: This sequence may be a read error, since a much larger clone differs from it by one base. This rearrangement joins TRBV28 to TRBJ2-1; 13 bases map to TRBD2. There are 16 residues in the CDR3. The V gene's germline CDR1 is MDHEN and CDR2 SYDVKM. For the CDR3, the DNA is TGTGCCAGCGTGGGACTAGCGGGAAAAAGGAACAATGAGCAGCTCTTC. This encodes CASVGLAGKRNNEQLF.

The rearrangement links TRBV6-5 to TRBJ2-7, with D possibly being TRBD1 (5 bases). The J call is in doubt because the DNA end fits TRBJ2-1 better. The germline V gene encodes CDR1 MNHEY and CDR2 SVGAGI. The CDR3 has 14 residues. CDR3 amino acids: CASSYGAPSYEQFF. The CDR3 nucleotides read TGTGCCAGCAGTTACGGGGCGCCCTCCTACGAGCAGTTCTTC.

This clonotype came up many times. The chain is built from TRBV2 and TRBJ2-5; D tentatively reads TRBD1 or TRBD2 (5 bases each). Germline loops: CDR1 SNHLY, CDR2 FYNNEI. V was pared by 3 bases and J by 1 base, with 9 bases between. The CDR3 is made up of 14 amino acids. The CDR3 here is CASSDRETQETQYF. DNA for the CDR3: TGTGCCAGCAGTGACAGGGAGACCCAAGAGACCCAGTACTTC.

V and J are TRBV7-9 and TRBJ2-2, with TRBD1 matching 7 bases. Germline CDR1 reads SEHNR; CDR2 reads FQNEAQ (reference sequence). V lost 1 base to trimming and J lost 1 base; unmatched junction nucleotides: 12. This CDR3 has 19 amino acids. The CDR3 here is CASSLGLVRDSQNTGELFF. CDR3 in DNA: TGTGCCAGCAGCTTAGGACTCGTTCGGGACAGTCAGAACACCGGGGAGCTGTTTTTT. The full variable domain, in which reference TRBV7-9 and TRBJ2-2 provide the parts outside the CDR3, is DTGVSQNPRHKITKRGQNVTFRCDPISEHNRLYWYRQTLGQGPEFLTYFQNEAQLEKSRLLSDRFSAERPKGSFSTLEIQRTEQGDSAMYLCASSLGLVRDSQNTGELFFGEGSRLTVL.